This TCR beta chain was documented in a study of blood T cell repertoires in COVID-19. Study-wide context: Both acute and convalescent COVID-19 samples were obtained from the United States, Italy and Spain. PBMCs, B-cell-depleted T cells, or T cells provided the cDNA or gDNA that made up the material.

Assay: immunoSEQ multiplex PCR; the TCRdb copy retains only in-frame clones and omits some. The table lists roughly 150,000 clones, 70% to 90% of them singletons. Trimming took 4 bases from V and 6 from J; bases not matched to a gene: 15. This CDR3 contains 18 residues. The V gene's germline CDR1 is LGHNA and CDR2 YSLEER. Sequencing used peripheral blood. The chain is built from TRBV4-3 and TRBJ2-1; 10 nucleotides align to TRBD2. The sequence derives from a human donor in a cohort sampled during active COVID-19. Here the CDR3 reads CASSPSSAGGYIPNEQFF. DNA of the CDR3: TGCGCCAGCAGCCCTAGTTCAGCGGGAGGGTATATCCCCAATGAGCAGTTCTTC.